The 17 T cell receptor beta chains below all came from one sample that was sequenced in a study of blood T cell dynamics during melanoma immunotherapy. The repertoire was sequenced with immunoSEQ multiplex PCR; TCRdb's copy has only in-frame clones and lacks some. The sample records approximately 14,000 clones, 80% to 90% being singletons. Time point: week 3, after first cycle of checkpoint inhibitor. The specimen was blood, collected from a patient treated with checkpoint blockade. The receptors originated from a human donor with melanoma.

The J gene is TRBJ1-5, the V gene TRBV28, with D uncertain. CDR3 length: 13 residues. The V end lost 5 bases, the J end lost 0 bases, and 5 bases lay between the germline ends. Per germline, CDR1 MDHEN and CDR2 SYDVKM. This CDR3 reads CASSAFSNQPQHF. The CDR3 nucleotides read TGTGCCAGCAGTGCCTTTAGCAATCAGCCCCAGCATTTT. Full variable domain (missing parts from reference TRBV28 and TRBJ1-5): DVKVTQSSRYLVKRTGEKVFLECVQDMDHENMFWYRQDPGLGLRLIYFSYDVKMKEKGDIPEGYSVSREKKERFSLILESASTNQTSMYLCASSAFSNQPQHFGDGTRLSIL.

CDR3 DNA sequence: TGTGCCAGCAGCCAAGGGTGGAACTATGGCTACACCTTC. Residues: CASSQGWNYGYTF. The chain uses TRBV14 and TRBJ1-2; D not certain. Germline V lookup: CDR1 SGHDN, CDR2 FVKESK. The CDR3 length is 13 residues. Deletions cut 1 base from V and 2 bases from J, with 5 bases between. Complete variable domain (other parts from reference TRBV14 and TRBJ1-2): EAGVTQFPSHSVIEKGQTVTLRCDPISGHDNLYWYRRVMGKEIKFLLHFVKESKQDESGMPNNRFLAERTGGTYSTLKVQPAELEDSGVYFCASSQGWNYGYTFGSGTRLTVV.

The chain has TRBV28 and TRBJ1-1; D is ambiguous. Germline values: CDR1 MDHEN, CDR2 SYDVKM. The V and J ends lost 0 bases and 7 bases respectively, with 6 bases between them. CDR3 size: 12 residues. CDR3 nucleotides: TGTGCCAGCAGTTTATGGGGGATTGAAGCTTTCTTT. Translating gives CASSLWGIEAFF. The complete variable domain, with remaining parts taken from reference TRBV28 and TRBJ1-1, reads DVKVTQSSRYLVKRTGEKVFLECVQDMDHENMFWYRQDPGLGLRLIYFSYDVKMKEKGDIPEGYSVSREKKERFSLILESASTNQTSMYLCASSLWGIEAFFGQGTRLTVV.

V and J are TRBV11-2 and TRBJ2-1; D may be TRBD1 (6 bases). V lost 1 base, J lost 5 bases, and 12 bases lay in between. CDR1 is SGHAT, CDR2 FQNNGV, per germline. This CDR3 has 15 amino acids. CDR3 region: CASSLGQGPHNEQFF. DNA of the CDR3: TGTGCCAGCAGCTTAGGGCAGGGGCCCCACAATGAGCAGTTCTTC.

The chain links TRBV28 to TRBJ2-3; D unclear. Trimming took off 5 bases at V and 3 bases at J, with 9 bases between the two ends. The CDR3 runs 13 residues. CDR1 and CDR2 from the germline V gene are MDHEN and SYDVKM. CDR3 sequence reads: CASSRPTTDTQYF. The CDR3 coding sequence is TGTGCCAGCAGTCGGCCTACGACAGATACGCAGTATTTT.

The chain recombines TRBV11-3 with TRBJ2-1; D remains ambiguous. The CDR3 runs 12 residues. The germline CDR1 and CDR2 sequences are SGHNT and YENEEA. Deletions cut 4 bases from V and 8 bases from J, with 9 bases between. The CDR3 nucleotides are TGTGCCAGCAGCTCTAATAGGGATGAGCAGTTCTTC. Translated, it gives CASSSNRDEQFF. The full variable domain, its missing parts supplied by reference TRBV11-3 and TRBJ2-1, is EAGVVQSPRYKIIEKKQPVAFWCNPISGHNTLYWYLQNLGQGPELLIRYENEEAVDDSQLPKDRFSAERLKGVDSTLKIQPAELGDSAVYLCASSSNRDEQFFGPGTRLTVL.

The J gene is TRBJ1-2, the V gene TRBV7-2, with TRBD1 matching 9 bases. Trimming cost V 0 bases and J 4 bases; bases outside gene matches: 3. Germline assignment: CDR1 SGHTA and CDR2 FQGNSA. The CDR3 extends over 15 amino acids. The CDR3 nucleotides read TGTGCCAGCAGCTTAGCACAGGGGGCAGGCTATGGCTACACCTTC. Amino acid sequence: CASSLAQGAGYGYTF.

In nucleotides, the CDR3 is TGTGCCAGCAGTGACTCATTACAGGGGACCCAGTACTTC. It yields the protein CASSDSLQGTQYF. The rearrangement joins TRBV6-4 to TRBJ2-5; D is perhaps TRBD1 (6 bases). The CDR3 runs to 13 residues. V lost 0 bases to trimming and J lost 7 bases, with 9 bases between them. The germline V gene encodes CDR1 MRHNA and CDR2 SNTAGT.

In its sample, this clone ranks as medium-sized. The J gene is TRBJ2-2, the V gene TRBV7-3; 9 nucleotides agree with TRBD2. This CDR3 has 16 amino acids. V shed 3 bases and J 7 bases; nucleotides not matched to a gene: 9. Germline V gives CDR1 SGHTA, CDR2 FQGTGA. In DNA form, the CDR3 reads TGTGCCAGCAGCTTCGTGGGACTAGCAATAGGCGGGGAGCTGTTTTTT. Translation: CASSFVGLAIGGELFF.

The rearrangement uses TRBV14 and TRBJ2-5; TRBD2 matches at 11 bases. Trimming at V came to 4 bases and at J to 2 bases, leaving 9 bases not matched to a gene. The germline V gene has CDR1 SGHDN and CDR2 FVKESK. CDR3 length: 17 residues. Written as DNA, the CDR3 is TGTGCCAGCAGCCGGACCGGACTAGCGGGCACACAAGAGACCCAGTACTTC. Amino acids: CASSRTGLAGTQETQYF.

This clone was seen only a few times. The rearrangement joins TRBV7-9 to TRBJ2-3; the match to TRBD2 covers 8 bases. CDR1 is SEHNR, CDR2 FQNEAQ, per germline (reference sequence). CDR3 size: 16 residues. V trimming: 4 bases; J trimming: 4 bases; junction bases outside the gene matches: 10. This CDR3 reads CASSSPGLVVPDTQYF. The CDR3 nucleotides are TGTGCCAGCAGCTCGCCGGGACTAGTAGTCCCAGATACGCAGTATTTT.

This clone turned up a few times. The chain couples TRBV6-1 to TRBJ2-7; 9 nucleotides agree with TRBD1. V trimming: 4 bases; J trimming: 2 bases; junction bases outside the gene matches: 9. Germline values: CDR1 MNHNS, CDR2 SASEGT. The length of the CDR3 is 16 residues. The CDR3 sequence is CASSAPDRGFTYEQYF. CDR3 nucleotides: TGTGCCAGCAGTGCCCCCGACAGGGGGTTCACCTACGAGCAGTACTTC.

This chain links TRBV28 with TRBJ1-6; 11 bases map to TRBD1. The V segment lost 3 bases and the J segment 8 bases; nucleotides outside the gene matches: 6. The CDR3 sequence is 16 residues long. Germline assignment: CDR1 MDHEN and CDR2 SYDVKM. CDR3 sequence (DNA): TGTGCCAGCAGTTTCCCCTGGGGACAGGGGGATTCACCCCTCCACTTT. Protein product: CASSFPWGQGDSPLHF.

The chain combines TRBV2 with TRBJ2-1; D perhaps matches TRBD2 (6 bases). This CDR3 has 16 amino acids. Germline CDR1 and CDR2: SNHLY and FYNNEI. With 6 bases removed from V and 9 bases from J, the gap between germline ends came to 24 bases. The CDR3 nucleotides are TGTGCCAGCAGAGACACCGGGGGTGGCGGGACCGGTGAGCAGTTCTTC. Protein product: CASRDTGGGGTGEQFF.

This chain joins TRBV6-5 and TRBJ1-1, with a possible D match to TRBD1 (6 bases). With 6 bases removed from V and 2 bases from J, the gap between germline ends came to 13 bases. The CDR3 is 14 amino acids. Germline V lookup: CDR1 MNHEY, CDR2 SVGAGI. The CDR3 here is CASRQQGGNTEAFF. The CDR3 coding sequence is TGTGCCAGCAGACAACAGGGTGGAAACACTGAAGCTTTCTTT.

This CDR3 reads CASSLAPPQQKSTDTQYF. CDR3 DNA: TGCGCCAGCAGCTTGGCCCCCCCCCAGCAGAAGAGCACAGATACGCAGTATTTT. V usage is TRBV5-1 and J usage is TRBJ2-3, with D uncertain. The CDR3 has 18 amino acids. The V gene lost 0 bases and the J gene lost 0 bases, with 17 bases spanning the gap. Germline CDR1 reads SGHRS; CDR2 reads YFSETQ.

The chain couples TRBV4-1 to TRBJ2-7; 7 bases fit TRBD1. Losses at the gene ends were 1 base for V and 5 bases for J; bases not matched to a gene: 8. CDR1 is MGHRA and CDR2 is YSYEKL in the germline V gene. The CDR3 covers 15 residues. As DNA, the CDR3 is TGCGCCAGCAGCCAAGGCGACAGGGTAGGCGACGAGCAGTACTTC. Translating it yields CASSQGDRVGDEQYF.